These T cell receptor beta chains were read from a single sample in a study of cytomegalovirus exposure and HLA in healthy donors. The repertoire was sequenced with immunoSEQ multiplex PCR; TCRdb's copy has only in-frame clones and lacks some. This sample yields around 120,000 clones, of which 70% to 85% are seen a single time; around a tenth belongs to the top ten. The sequenced sample was PBMCs. These receptors came from a woman aged 45-60 years in good health and CMV-seropositive. Both conserved end residues are part of each CDR3. Each record gives: clone size, V gene, D gene, J gene, CDR3 DNA, CDR3 protein. D genes are given only for firm matches. Part of the rows lack a size; the others show once, few, many or a class for expanded clones.

clone_size: .
v_call: TRBV30
d_call: TRBD2
j_call: TRBJ2-7
cdr3_nt: TGTGCCGTACAGCGGGAGGTGATCTACGAGCAGTACTTC
cdr3_aa: CAVQREVIYEQYF

clone_size: few
v_call: TRBV4-2
d_call: .
j_call: TRBJ2-1
cdr3_nt: TGTGCCAGCAGCATTGGACAGAATGAGCAGTTCTTC
cdr3_aa: CASSIGQNEQFF

clone_size: .
v_call: TRBV25-1
d_call: .
j_call: TRBJ2-1
cdr3_nt: TGTGCCAGCAGTGAACACAGTCAGGGCCTAATCTCCTACAATGAGCAGTTCTTC
cdr3_aa: CASSEHSQGLISYNEQFF

clone_size: .
v_call: TRBV7-2
d_call: .
j_call: TRBJ1-1
cdr3_nt: TGTGCCAGCAGCTTAGTTATGGCGAACACTGAAGCTTTCTTT
cdr3_aa: CASSLVMANTEAFF

clone_size: .
v_call: TRBV15
d_call: .
j_call: TRBJ1-6
cdr3_nt: TGTGCCACCAGCACCTGGACAGACGACATTTCACCCCTCCACTTT
cdr3_aa: CATSTWTDDISPLHF

clone_size: once
v_call: TRBV5-1
d_call: .
j_call: TRBJ2-6
cdr3_nt: TGCGCCAGCAGCTTGGCCACAGCTGGGGCCAACGTCCTGACTTTC
cdr3_aa: CASSLATAGANVLTF

clone_size: .
v_call: TRBV5-1
d_call: .
j_call: TRBJ1-4
cdr3_nt: TGCGCCAGCAGCTTCGTGTCAGATAATGAAAAACTGTTTTTT
cdr3_aa: CASSFVSDNEKLFF

clone_size: .
v_call: TRBV11-2
d_call: .
j_call: TRBJ1-3
cdr3_nt: TGTGCCAGCAATGATGCCAGGGCCCGCTCTGGAAACACCATATATTTT
cdr3_aa: CASNDARARSGNTIYF

clone_size: .
v_call: TRBV18
d_call: .
j_call: TRBJ2-7
cdr3_nt: TGTGCCAGCTCACCCCCGTCTCTTTACGAGCAGTACTTC
cdr3_aa: CASSPPSLYEQYF

clone_size: few
v_call: TRBV5-1
d_call: .
j_call: TRBJ2-3
cdr3_nt: TGCGCCAGCAGCCGATCCCCTCTAGCGCCTAGCACAGATACGCAGTATTTT
cdr3_aa: CASSRSPLAPSTDTQYF

clone_size: .
v_call: TRBV18
d_call: TRBD1
j_call: TRBJ2-2
cdr3_nt: TGTGCCAGCTCACCGACTGGGACAGGGGGGACCGGGGAGCTGTTTTTT
cdr3_aa: CASSPTGTGGTGELFF

clone_size: .
v_call: TRBV5-4
d_call: TRBD2
j_call: TRBJ2-2
cdr3_nt: TGTGCCAGCAGCCATGGACTAGCGGGGACCGGGGAGCTGTTTTTT
cdr3_aa: CASSHGLAGTGELFF

clone_size: .
v_call: TRBV4-1
d_call: .
j_call: TRBJ2-7
cdr3_nt: TGCGCCAGCAGCCAAGAGAGGGGGGGACCCTACGAGCAGTACTTC
cdr3_aa: CASSQERGGPYEQYF

clone_size: once
v_call: TRBV4-1
d_call: .
j_call: TRBJ2-1
cdr3_nt: TGCGCCAGCAGCCTGATAGAAACAGGGAATGAGCAGTTCTTC
cdr3_aa: CASSLIETGNEQFF

clone_size: .
v_call: TRBV2
d_call: .
j_call: TRBJ1-1
cdr3_nt: TGTGCCAGCAGTGTGCAACATCCTGAAGCTTTCTTT
cdr3_aa: CASSVQHPEAFF

clone_size: .
v_call: TRBV7-3
d_call: TRBD1
j_call: TRBJ2-1
cdr3_nt: TGTGCCAGCAGCTTAACCGGGACAGTCTCCGGCAATGAGCAGTTCTTC
cdr3_aa: CASSLTGTVSGNEQFF

clone_size: .
v_call: TRBV12-5
d_call: .
j_call: TRBJ1-4
cdr3_nt: TGTGCTAGTGGTTTAGATAGAGGGCCAGTAGCTAATGAAAAACTGTTTTTT
cdr3_aa: CASGLDRGPVANEKLFF

clone_size: .
v_call: TRBV13
d_call: .
j_call: TRBJ2-5
cdr3_nt: TGTGCCAGCAGCTTAAAGCGGCAAGAGACCCAGTACTTC
cdr3_aa: CASSLKRQETQYF

clone_size: .
v_call: TRBV5-1
d_call: .
j_call: TRBJ1-1
cdr3_nt: TGCGCCAGCAGCTTATCAGGGGTGGGGAACACTGAAGCTTTCTTT
cdr3_aa: CASSLSGVGNTEAFF

clone_size: .
v_call: TRBV7-9
d_call: TRBD1
j_call: TRBJ2-7
cdr3_nt: TGTGCCAGCAGCTTATTAAGACAGGGGGTATCCTACGAGCAGTACTTC
cdr3_aa: CASSLLRQGVSYEQYF

clone_size: .
v_call: TRBV6-5
d_call: TRBD1
j_call: TRBJ1-2
cdr3_nt: TGTGCCAGCAGCAGGGGGCAGGGTGGCTACACCTTC
cdr3_aa: CASSRGQGGYTF

clone_size: few
v_call: TRBV4-3
d_call: TRBD1
j_call: TRBJ2-7
cdr3_nt: TGCGCCAGCAGCCAAGCCGGACAGGCTTCCTACGAGCAGTACTTC
cdr3_aa: CASSQAGQASYEQYF